This T cell receptor beta chain was sequenced in a study of shared clonotypes between healthy human individuals. Background on the study: Three plates were used per donor for CD4 naive, three for CD4 memory, two for CD8 naive and one for CD8 memory.

Sequencing was performed with immunoSEQ multiplex PCR; in TCRdb, only in-frame clones are kept and a portion is missing. The sample lists 2 million to 2.5 million clones, 93% occurring once. CDR3 size: 16 residues. Germline V gives CDR1 MNHEY, CDR2 SVGAGI. Trimming removed 0 bases at V and 4 bases at J, with 16 bases between. A remark on this clone: The CDR3 ends on some other residue instead of the conserved phenylalanine or tryptophan, so this is likely a read error.

This chain links TRBV6-5 with TRBJ2-7; the D gene is possibly TRBD1 (6 bases). This clonotype was sampled from a man aged 18 to 30 in good health. Some clones in this sample may be carry-over from other donors' samples. Specimen: naive CD4+ T cells from PBMCs. Regarding subset: CD45RA+ positively selected. The CDR3 sequence: CASSYSRAARGYEQYL. The CDR3 DNA is TGTGCCAGCAGTTACTCCAGGGCGGCTAGGGGGTACGAGCAGTACCTC.